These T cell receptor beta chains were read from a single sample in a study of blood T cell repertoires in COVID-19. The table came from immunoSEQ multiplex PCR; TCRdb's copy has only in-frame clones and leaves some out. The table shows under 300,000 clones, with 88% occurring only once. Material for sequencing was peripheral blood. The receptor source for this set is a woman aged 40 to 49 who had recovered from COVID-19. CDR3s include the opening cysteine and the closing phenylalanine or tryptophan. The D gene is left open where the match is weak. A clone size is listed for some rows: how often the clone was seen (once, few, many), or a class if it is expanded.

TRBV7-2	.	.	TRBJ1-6	CASSLGTVNSPLHF	TGTGCCAGCAGCTTAGGGACAGTTAATTCACCCCTCCACTTT
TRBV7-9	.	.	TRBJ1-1	CASSLGNSEAFF	TGTGCCAGCAGCTTAGGGAACAGTGAAGCTTTCTTT
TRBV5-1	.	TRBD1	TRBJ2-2	CASSRAGDRDVLFF	TGCGCCAGCAGCCGGGCCGGGGACAGGGATGTGCTGTTTTTT
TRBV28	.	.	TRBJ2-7	CASSTGSGLPEQYF	TGTGCCAGCAGTACTGGGAGTGGTCTGCCCGAGCAGTACTTC
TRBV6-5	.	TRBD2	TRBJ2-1	CASSPPGRAYNEQFF	TGTGCCAGCAGTCCGCCGGGGAGGGCCTACAATGAGCAGTTCTTC
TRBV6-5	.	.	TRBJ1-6	CASSLRGSPLHF	TGTGCCAGCAGTCTCCGGGGTTCACCCCTCCACTTT
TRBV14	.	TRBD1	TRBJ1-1	CASSRPRDRGGTEAFF	TGTGCCAGCAGCCGGCCCCGGGACAGGGGGGGCACTGAAGCTTTCTTT
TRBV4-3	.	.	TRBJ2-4	CASSQAGGKNIQYF	TGCGCCAGCAGCCAGGCGGGTGGCAAAAACATTCAGTACTTC
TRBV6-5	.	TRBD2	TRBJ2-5	CASSLAGGTQYF	TGTGCCAGCAGCCTAGCGGGAGGGACCCAGTACTTC
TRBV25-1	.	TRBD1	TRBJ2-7	CASSGTDRGTSYEQYF	TGTGCCAGCAGTGGCACGGACAGGGGAACCTCCTACGAGCAGTACTTC
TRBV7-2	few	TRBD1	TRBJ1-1	CASSLPWTGLNTEAFF	TGTGCCAGCAGCTTACCTTGGACAGGGCTGAACACTGAAGCTTTCTTT
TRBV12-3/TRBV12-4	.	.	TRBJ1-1	CASIWSSTEAFF	TGTGCCAGCATATGGTCGAGCACTGAAGCTTTCTTT
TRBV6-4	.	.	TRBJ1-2	CASSVGGLGAGYTF	TGTGCCAGCAGTGTAGGGGGACTAGGGGCTGGCTACACCTTC
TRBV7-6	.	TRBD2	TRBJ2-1	CASSPRLAGNNEQFF	TGTGCCAGCAGCCCAAGACTAGCGGGTAACAATGAGCAGTTCTTC
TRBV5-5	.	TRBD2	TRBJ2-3	CASSLGVLAGGTSTDTQYF	TGTGCCAGCAGCTTGGGGGTGTTAGCGGGAGGTACCAGCACAGATACGCAGTATTTT
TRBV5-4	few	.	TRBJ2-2	CASSLALGELFF	TGTGCCAGCAGCTTGGCCCTCGGGGAGCTGTTTTTT
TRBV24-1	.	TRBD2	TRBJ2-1	CATSGGSGGYNEQFF	TGTGCCACCAGTGGGGGGTCGGGAGGGTACAATGAGCAGTTCTTC
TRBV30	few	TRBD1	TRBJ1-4	CAWSPAWDRGLMGEKLFF	TGTGCCTGGAGCCCTGCCTGGGACAGGGGGCTAATGGGTGAAAAACTGTTTTTT
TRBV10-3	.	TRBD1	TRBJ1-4	CAISESLAGQGSEKLFF	TGTGCCATCAGTGAGTCGTTAGCGGGACAGGGGAGTGAAAAACTGTTTTTT
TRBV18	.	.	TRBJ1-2	CASSLGAGYGYTF	TGTGCCAGCTCACTGGGGGCGGGCTATGGCTACACCTTC
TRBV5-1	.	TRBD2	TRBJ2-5	CASSPRGGQPWETQYF	TGCGCCAGCAGCCCCCGGGGGGGGCAGCCCTGGGAGACCCAGTACTTC
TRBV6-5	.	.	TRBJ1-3	CASSYGGGAGNTIYF	TGTGCCAGCAGTTACGGGGGGGGCGCGGGAAACACCATATATTTT
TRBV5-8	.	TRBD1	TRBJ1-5	CASSLGDRSQPQHF	TGTGCCAGCAGCTTGGGGGACAGGTCCCAGCCCCAGCATTTT
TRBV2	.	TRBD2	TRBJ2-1	CASSRGLAGGEQFF	TGTGCCAGCAGTAGGGGACTAGCGGGAGGGGAGCAGTTCTTC
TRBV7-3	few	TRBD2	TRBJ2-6	CASTTTGGSGANVLTF	TGTGCCAGCACCACCACGGGGGGCTCTGGGGCCAACGTCCTGACTTTC
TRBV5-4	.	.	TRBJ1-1	CASSSPVRGRNTEAFF	TGTGCCAGCAGCTCCCCAGTCAGGGGACGGAACACTGAAGCTTTCTTT
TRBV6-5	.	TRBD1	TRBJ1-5	CASSPDRGNQPQHF	TGTGCCAGCAGCCCCGACAGGGGGAATCAGCCCCAGCATTTT
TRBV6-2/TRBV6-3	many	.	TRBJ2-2	CASSDTYTGELFF	TGTGCCAGCAGCGACACTTATACCGGGGAGCTGTTTTTT
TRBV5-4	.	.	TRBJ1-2	CASSLVRSTNYGYTF	TGTGCCAGCAGCTTGGTCAGGTCTACCAACTATGGCTACACCTTC
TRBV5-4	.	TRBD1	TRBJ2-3	CASRQDRADTQYF	TGTGCCAGCAGACAAGACAGGGCAGATACGCAGTATTTT
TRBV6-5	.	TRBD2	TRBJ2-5	CASRQPGGETQYF	TGTGCCAGCAGACAGCCGGGGGGGGAGACCCAGTACTTC
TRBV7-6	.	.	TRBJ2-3	CASSDTRRTGTDTQYF	TGTGCCAGCAGCGATACTAGAAGGACAGGCACAGATACGCAGTATTTT
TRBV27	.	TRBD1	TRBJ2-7	CASSSRPGQTYEQYF	TGTGCCAGCAGTTCGAGACCGGGACAGACCTACGAGCAGTACTTC
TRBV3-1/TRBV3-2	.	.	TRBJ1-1	CASSRTGVNTEAFF	TGTGCCAGCAGCCGAACCGGGGTAAACACTGAAGCTTTCTTT
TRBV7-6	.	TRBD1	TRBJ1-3	CASSFARGLRSGNTIYF	TGTGCCAGCAGCTTCGCCAGGGGGCTACGCTCTGGAAACACCATATATTTT
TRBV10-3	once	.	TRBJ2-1	CAISEWRGLRTLYNEQFF	TGTGCCATCAGTGAGTGGCGGGGACTCAGGACCCTCTACAATGAGCAGTTCTTC
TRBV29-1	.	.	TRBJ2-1	CSVMRLVGDNEQFF	TGCAGCGTCATGCGACTAGTTGGCGACAATGAGCAGTTCTTC
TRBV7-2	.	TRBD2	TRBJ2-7	CASSLVGGAGYEQYF	TGTGCCAGCAGCTTAGTCGGGGGGGCGGGCTACGAGCAGTACTTC
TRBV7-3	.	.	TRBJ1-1	CASSLSGNTEAFF	TGTGCCAGCAGCTTAAGCGGGAACACTGAAGCTTTCTTT
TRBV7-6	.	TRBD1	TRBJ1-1	CASSLYGTGPNTEAFF	TGTGCCAGCAGCTTATATGGGACAGGTCCGAACACTGAAGCTTTCTTC
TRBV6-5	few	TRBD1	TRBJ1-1	CASNRGDTEAFF	TGTGCCAGCAACAGGGGGGACACTGAAGCTTTCTTT
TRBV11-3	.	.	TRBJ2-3	CASSLGQTPSTDTQYF	TGTGCCAGCAGCTTAGGACAGACGCCTAGCACAGATACGCAGTATTTT
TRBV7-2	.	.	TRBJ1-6	CASSLGGAGVISPHF	TGTGCCAGCAGCTTGGGAGGGGCCGGGGTGATCTCGCCCCACTTT
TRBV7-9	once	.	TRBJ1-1	CASRDSRAGNTEAFF	TGTGCCAGCCGAGATAGCAGGGCGGGAAACACTGAAGCTTTCTTT
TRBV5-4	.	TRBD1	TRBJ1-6	CASTGAGTGARSSYNSPLHF	TGTGCCAGCACGGGGGCCGGGACAGGGGCTAGGAGCTCCTATAATTCACCCCTCCACTTT
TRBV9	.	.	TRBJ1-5	CASSSMGLGNQPQHF	TGTGCCAGCAGCTCCATGGGGCTAGGGAATCAGCCCCAGCATTTT
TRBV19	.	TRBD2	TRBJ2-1	CASSIGGGSGSWDEQFF	TGTGCCAGTAGTATCGGGGGGGGTAGCGGGAGTTGGGATGAGCAGTTCTTC
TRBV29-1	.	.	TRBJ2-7	CSVGAGGIYEQYF	TGCAGCGTTGGGGCAGGGGGGATCTACGAGCAGTACTTC
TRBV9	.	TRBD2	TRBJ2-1	CASSPSGTSNEQFF	TGTGCCAGCAGCCCGTCCGGGACTAGCAATGAGCAGTTCTTC
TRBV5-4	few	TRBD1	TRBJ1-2	CASSLGDRVYGYTF	TGTGCCAGCAGCTTAGGGGACAGGGTCTATGGCTACACCTTC
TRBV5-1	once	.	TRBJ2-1	CASSLQVGQDNEQFF	TGCGCCAGCAGCTTGCAAGTTGGGCAAGACAATGAGCAGTTCTTC
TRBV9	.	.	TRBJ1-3	CASSVMTEGNTIYF	TGTGCCAGCAGCGTTATGACAGAAGGAAACACCATATATTTT
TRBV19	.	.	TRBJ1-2	CASSIGGGSYGYTF	TGTGCCAGTAGTATAGGTGGGGGCAGCTATGGCTACACCTTC
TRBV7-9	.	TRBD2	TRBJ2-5	CASSLASGLARETQYF	TGTGCCAGCAGCTTAGCGTCGGGACTAGCGCGAGAGACCCAGTACTTC
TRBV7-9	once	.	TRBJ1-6	CASSLEGSYNSPLHF	TGTGCCAGCAGCTTAGAGGGGTCCTATAATTCACCCCTCCACTTT
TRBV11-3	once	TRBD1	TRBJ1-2	CASSSTGTGGTNYGYTF	TGTGCCAGCAGCTCCACCGGGACAGGGGGGACTAACTATGGCTACACCTTC
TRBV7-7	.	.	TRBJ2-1	CASSLRGGTLDNEQFF	TGTGCTAGCAGCTTAAGGGGGGGGACTCTAGACAATGAGCAGTTCTTC
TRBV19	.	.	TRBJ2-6	CASSKPASGANVLTF	TGTGCCAGTAGTAAGCCCGCCTCTGGGGCCAACGTCCTGACTTTC
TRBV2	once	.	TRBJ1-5	CATRPGWDQPQHF	TGTGCCACCCGGCCCGGGTGGGATCAGCCCCAGCATTTT